This record looks at one T cell receptor (beta chain) sequence and its context. This clonotype was seen at least ten times. Its recognized antigen is unknown. No much larger clone is present one base from it, and per-base qualities are unavailable. Ophthalmopathy patients had moderately to severely active disease, Clinical Activity Score of at least 3, NOSPECS grade of at least 4, and duration under 3 months. Exclusion was applied to patients with uncontrolled infections, other autoimmune diseases, pregnancy or lactation. Diagnoses were based on clinical symptoms, serum thyroxine and TRAb, thyroid ultrasound and orbital computed tomography. PBMCs were separated from 7.5 to 10 ml of fresh peripheral blood using Ficoll-Paque density gradient centrifugation. Trizol reagent was used to extract total RNA, and RNA quality was then checked on an Agilent 2100 Bioanalyzer. These data are taken from a study of T cells in Graves' hyperthyroidism and ophthalmopathy (dated by TCRdb to between 2018 and 2021). Context from the whole study: Peripheral blood samples were taken at the time of initial diagnosis, prior to any treatment. The study also compared thyroid tissue and blood T-cell repertoires from roughly 6 Graves' hyperthyroidism patients. After sampling, hyperthyroidism patients received methimazole starting at 30 mg daily, and ophthalmopathy patients received high-dose intravenous methylprednisolone. Prospective prediction of ophthalmopathy was tested in an independent validation cohort consisting of fewer than 20 hyperthyroidism patients and more than 15 patients who later progressed to ophthalmopathy. To identify distinguishing TCR V-J signatures, a discovery cohort of roughly 100 patients was used, comprising fewer than 45 with Graves' ophthalmopathy and roughly 60 with stable Graves' hyperthyroidism. The 95 to 100 discovery patients were divided at random into training and test sets in a 7:3 ratio. According to the paper, TCR Vbeta CDR3 sequencing was carried out on approximately 140 peripheral blood samples, which came from over 40 ophthalmopathy, 70 to 80 hyperthyroidism and roughly 17 progressor patients.

The investigation overall reported the following: Sample size was not statistically predetermined, and blinding of investigators to group allocation was not performed. Most expanded thyroid clonotypes (frequency above 0.001) were also detected in blood, a finding suggesting that blood repertoires may reflect thyroid immune responses. In validation, the model predicted progression to ophthalmopathy with 55% to 71% sensitivity and roughly 72% specificity, a median of around six months before onset. A 13 V-J signature model separated ophthalmopathy from stable hyperthyroidism, with 87.88% sensitivity and roughly 82% specificity in cross-validation and 80%/75% in testing.

The TCR beta CDR3 regions were amplified from the RNA transcripts. For the first round of RT-PCR on the TCR CDR3, the HTBI primer set was used together with the Qiagen OneStep RT-PCR kit. Libraries were constructed in a second round of multiplex PCR, after which size selection and purification were performed. Libraries were sequenced paired-end with 100 bp reads on an Illumina HiSeq2000. The paper's processing steps were these. SOAPnuke was used to process the raw data, with reads discarded if the reads contained adapters or uncalled bases, had a mean Phred below 15, or lacked an exact constant-primer or identifier match. COPE v1.2.5 was used to merge high-quality paired reads, and clonotypes were defined as unique nucleotide sequences. MiTCR v1.1 was used to align the clonotypes against IMGT TRBV, TRBD and TRBJ reference segments. The analysis was restricted to V-J combinations with a frequency above 0.0001, which together covered 99% to 99.2% of the repertoires. The TCS score was defined as the ratio of F50 (clonal expansion) to E x V (chaos), calculated using BLOSUM62-based TCRdist between CDR3 peptides within each V-J. Welch's t-statistics and random forest reduced 500 to 550 V-J features to roughly 13, which were used in a naive Bayes classifier (R e1071). Using fastp trimming at Q25 and MiXCR clonotype assembly, TCRdb reanalyzed the public sequencing data and kept in-frame beta chains. Each CDR3 protein appears once, grouped with its most common genes and DNA. Clone size and V and J calls follow TCRdb, not the original study. This sample has about 500,000 distinct CDR3 sequences in its table, and over 15% of those were observed once. The ten most abundant clones make up about 16% of the sample.

For CDR1 and CDR2, the germline V gene lists SGHRS and YFSETQ. The CDR3, from cysteine to phenylalanine, totals 14 residues. Just the 42-base CDR3 DNA is kept, in frame starting at base 1. V was cut back by 4 bases and J by 5 bases, leaving a gap of 15 bases between them. This sequence uses TRBV5-1 and TRBJ2-5; the D region may be TRBD1 or TRBD2, each matching 6 bases equally. Sequenced input: blood. The receptor was isolated from a woman younger than 35 with Graves' ophthalmopathy. In nucleotide form, the sequence is TGCGCCAGCAGCCTCGGACCGGGGGCGGAGACCCAGTACTTC. Its amino acids are CASSLGPGAETQYF.